Listed below are T cell receptor beta chains from one sample, sequenced in a study of T-cell memory formation after mild COVID-19. TCRdb ran MiXCR on the 5' RACE reads and lists one entry per CDR3 protein. Seen here are roughly 300,000 distinct CDR3 sequences, around 8% observed once, and the top ten hold 20% to 25%. The sample was PBMCs or a T cell subset sorted from them (not recorded which). These receptors were collected from a man aged 18 to 30 who had mild COVID-19 (a few samples of this study predate the infection). Cell type and time point are not known. Both conserved end residues are part of each CDR3.

J,V,CDR3
TRBJ2-1,TRBV4-2,CASSQAGNNEQFF
TRBJ2-7,TRBV20-1,CSARARTGSYEQYF
TRBJ1-5,TRBV9,CASARGVTSNQPQHF
TRBJ1-5,TRBV5-1,CASSLGVDSRQPQHF
TRBJ2-5,TRBV7-9,CASSTRGTGGETQYF
TRBJ1-5,TRBV20-1,CSALTRGDQPQHF
TRBJ1-1,TRBV11-2,CASSRQQGEGIGEAFF
TRBJ2-1,TRBV4-3,CASSQEEGLEYNEQFF
TRBJ2-1,TRBV4-1,CASSQVGAGGRIYNEQFF
TRBJ1-5,TRBV30,CAWSPPSNQPQHF
TRBJ2-7,TRBV7-2,CASSLSRGASYEQYF
TRBJ2-3,TRBV20-1,CSASTTGTSGGGADTQYF
TRBJ2-7,TRBV9,CASSRHAGQAYEQYF
TRBJ1-1,TRBV5-1,CASSYGGAQNTEAFF
TRBJ2-7,TRBV7-2,CASSLWYEQYF
TRBJ2-5,TRBV4-1,CASSQESETQYF
TRBJ2-1,TRBV5-1,CASSLVVGLAGGQEQFF
TRBJ1-6,TRBV7-9,CASSRPGSGIDSPLHF
TRBJ2-7,TRBV15,CATSPSLGLAAFEQYF
TRBJ1-3,TRBV7-9,CASSSPGGRRAVSGNTIYF
TRBJ2-2,TRBV5-1,CASSLAGPEAGELFF
TRBJ2-3,TRBV7-2,CASSLAGGQRTQYF
TRBJ2-1,TRBV6-2/TRBV6-3,CASSNSGTSRSYNEQFF
TRBJ2-5,TRBV7-9,CASSLGSGGSQETQYF
TRBJ2-3,TRBV11-2,CASSDTDTQYF
TRBJ1-1,TRBV5-1,CASSLRTAGTEAFF
TRBJ2-7,TRBV9,CASSVGQSSSYEQYF
TRBJ2-5,TRBV5-5,CASSLGGKETQYF
TRBJ1-5,TRBV7-2,CASSSNRGEQPQHF
TRBJ2-7,TRBV20-1,CSADRDRASYEQYF
TRBJ1-1,TRBV5-1,CASSPAGRTEAFF
TRBJ2-7,TRBV6-6,CASSSALAGGFEQYF
TRBJ2-5,TRBV5-1,CASSNGGAGETQYF
TRBJ2-1,TRBV7-9,CASNSGGTYNEQFF
TRBJ2-5,TRBV29-1,CSVAFSGGETQYF
TRBJ2-2,TRBV5-1,CASSPGMNTGELFF
TRBJ1-5,TRBV3-2,CASSQAQGDNQPQHF